This T cell receptor (beta chain) is drawn from a study of a mutant IDH1 vaccine in newly diagnosed glioma. Overall study: Patients were pretreated with radiotherapy, temozolomide, or both, mostly both. V12 came at week 35, V13 at week 47. Study results and limitations: Pseudoprogression seemingly bore no relation to changes in top peripheral T cell clonotypes. In about 94% of patients, immune responses induced by the vaccine occurred.

The CDR3 runs 14 residues. The germline V and J ends were trimmed by 0 bases and 2 bases, with 9 bases remaining between them. Germline assignment: CDR1 SGHNT and CDR2 YYREEE (reference sequence). Assay: immunoSEQ multiplex PCR; the TCRdb copy retains only in-frame clones and omits some. The top ten hold 1.5% to 2% of the sample, which has about 69,000 clones, more than 75% seen once. Time point: week 35, safety follow-up. Each dose delivered 300 ug of mutant IDH1 20-mer peptide subcutaneously with imiquimod. Points on this clone: The antigen is undetermined.

The specimen comprised PBMCs, sampled from a glioma patient whose treatment included an IDH1 peptide vaccine. The sequence was collected from a young man with glioma. The chain links TRBV5-4 to TRBJ2-7; D gene uncertain. DNA for the CDR3: TGTGCCAGCAGCTTGGGAGCTAGAGCCTACGAGCAGTACTTC. This sequence encodes CASSLGARAYEQYF.